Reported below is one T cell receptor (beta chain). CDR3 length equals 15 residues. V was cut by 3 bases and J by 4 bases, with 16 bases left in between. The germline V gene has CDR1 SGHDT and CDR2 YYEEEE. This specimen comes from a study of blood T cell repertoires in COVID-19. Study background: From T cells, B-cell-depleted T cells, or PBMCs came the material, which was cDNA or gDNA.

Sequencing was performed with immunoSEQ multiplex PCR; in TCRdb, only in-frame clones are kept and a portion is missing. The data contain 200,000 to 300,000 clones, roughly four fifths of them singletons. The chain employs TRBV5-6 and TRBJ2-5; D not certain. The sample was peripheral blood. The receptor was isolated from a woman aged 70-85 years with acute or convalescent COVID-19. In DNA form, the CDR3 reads TGTGCCAGCAGCTCCGACATGGGTAACGGAGAGACCCAGTACTTC. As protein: CASSSDMGNGETQYF.